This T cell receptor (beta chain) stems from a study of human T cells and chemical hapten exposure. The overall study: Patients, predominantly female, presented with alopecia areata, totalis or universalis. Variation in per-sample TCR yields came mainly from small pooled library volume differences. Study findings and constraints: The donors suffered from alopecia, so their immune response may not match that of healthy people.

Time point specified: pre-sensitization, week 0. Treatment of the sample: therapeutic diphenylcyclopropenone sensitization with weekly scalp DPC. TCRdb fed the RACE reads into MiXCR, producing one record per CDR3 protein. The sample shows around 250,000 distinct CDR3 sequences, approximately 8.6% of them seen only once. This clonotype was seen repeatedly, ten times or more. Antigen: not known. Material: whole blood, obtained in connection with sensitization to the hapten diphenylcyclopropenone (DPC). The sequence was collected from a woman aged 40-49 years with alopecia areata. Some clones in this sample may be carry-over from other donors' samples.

For the CDR3, the DNA is TGTGCCAGCAGTTTAATAGGGGTAGCGGGAGAGGACATTCAGTACTTC. The encoded protein is CASSLIGVAGEDIQYF. The chain joins TRBV28 to TRBJ2-4, with TRBD2 matching 9 bases. In germline, CDR1 is MDHEN, CDR2 SYDVKM. The length of the CDR3 is 16 residues. The trim removed 2 bases at V and 8 bases at J, leaving 10 bases unmatched.